This TCR beta chain was captured in a study of blood T cell repertoires in COVID-19. Whole-study context: Some COVID-19 samples were acute and others convalescent; all came from the United States, Italy and Spain. In each case, the material was cDNA or gDNA derived from T cells, B-cell-depleted T cells, or PBMCs.

Germline-derived CDR1 and CDR2 are SNHLY and FYNNEI. V was pared by 6 bases and J by 7 bases, with 10 bases between. The CDR3 spans 12 residues. Original processing methods: The assay estimated nucleated cells by amplifying reference gene primers. The assay was immunoSEQ multiplex PCR, and TCRdb's table has in-frame clones only and misses some. V, J and clone size reflect that table, while D and trimming were determined from the DNA. This sample carries more than 150,000 clones, about 84% of them seen once, and the ten largest clones take about 6.4%. This chain connects TRBV2 to TRBJ1-5, with TRBD1 as a possible D gene (5 bases). The specimen sequenced was peripheral blood. The TCR was taken from a human donor in a cohort sampled during active COVID-19. In nucleotides, the CDR3 is TGTGCCAGCAGGCAGGGAGGCCAGCCCCAGCATTTT. Its protein product is CASRQGGQPQHF.